Listed below are T cell receptor beta chains from one sample, sequenced in a study of cytomegalovirus exposure and HLA in healthy donors. Generated by immunoSEQ multiplex PCR, the TCRdb table keeps only in-frame clones and is missing some. The sample has around 92,000 clones, 80% seen once. Material: PBMCs. Receptor source: a man between 18 and 35 years old in good health and CMV-seronegative. Each CDR3 is given with its conserved first and last residue. A D gene is named only where the DNA matches it firmly. Not every row has a clone size; where given, it reads once, few, many or a size class.

J gene,D gene,clone size,V gene,CDR3 protein,CDR3 DNA
TRBJ1-4,TRBD1,NA,TRBV7-8,CASSAQRRQGVNPKAEKLFF,TGTGCCAGCAGCGCCCAAAGGCGACAGGGGGTCAATCCGAAGGCAGAAAAACTGTTTTTT
TRBJ1-1,NA,NA,TRBV7-9,CASSPRVLGENTEAFF,TGTGCCAGCAGCCCGCGGGTTCTTGGGGAGAACACTGAAGCTTTCTTT
TRBJ2-3,NA,NA,TRBV9,CASSPTTQGRGTDTQYF,TGTGCCAGCAGCCCAACAACACAGGGAAGGGGCACAGATACGCAGTATTTT
TRBJ2-3,TRBD1,once,TRBV5-4,CASSPGTGTTDTQYF,TGTGCCAGCAGTCCCGGGACAGGGACCACAGATACGCAGTATTTT
TRBJ1-2,TRBD1,NA,TRBV10-3,CAISPGQGLVNGYTF,TGTGCCATCAGCCCGGGACAGGGGTTGGTGAATGGCTACACCTTC
TRBJ2-6,NA,NA,TRBV5-1,CASSLEVQGYSGANVLTF,TGCGCCAGCAGCTTGGAGGTACAGGGATACTCTGGGGCCAACGTCCTGACTTTC
TRBJ2-7,NA,few,TRBV11-2,CASSHEWEQYF,TGTGCCAGCAGCCATGAGTGGGAGCAGTACTTC
TRBJ1-1,NA,NA,TRBV4-1,CASSPVLGKAFF,TGCGCCAGCAGCCCAGTCTTGGGCAAGGCTTTCTTT
TRBJ1-1,NA,NA,TRBV11-3,CASSLYGRNTEAFF,TGTGCCAGCAGCTTATACGGGAGGAACACTGAAGCTTTCTTT
TRBJ1-2,NA,NA,TRBV19,CASSLDSRTNYGYTF,TGTGCCAGTAGTCTCGACAGCCGAACTAACTATGGCTACACCTTC
TRBJ2-7,TRBD1,once,TRBV2,CASWGPRGREQYF,TGTGCCAGCTGGGGCCCAAGGGGGCGCGAGCAGTACTTC
TRBJ2-5,TRBD2,NA,TRBV4-2,CASSPGLAVDETQYF,TGTGCCAGCAGCCCGGGACTAGCTGTCGACGAGACCCAGTACTTC
TRBJ1-2,NA,NA,TRBV6-5,CASSYSSRAYGYTF,TGTGCCAGCAGTTACTCCAGCAGGGCCTATGGCTACACCTTC
TRBJ2-3,TRBD2,NA,TRBV30,CAWSGGATDTQYF,TGTGCCTGGTCGGGGGGAGCCACAGATACGCAGTATTTT
TRBJ2-7,NA,NA,TRBV19,CASSGGTFGPYEQYF,TGTGCCAGTAGTGGTGGGACATTTGGCCCCTACGAGCAGTACTTC
TRBJ2-7,TRBD1,medium-sized,TRBV6-5,CASSLGDRGLSYEQYF,TGTGCCAGCAGTTTGGGTGACAGGGGCCTCTCCTACGAGCAGTACTTC
TRBJ2-2,TRBD1,NA,TRBV4-1,CASSPSFGTVTTGELFF,TGCGCCAGCAGCCCCAGCTTTGGGACAGTAACGACCGGGGAGCTGTTTTTT
TRBJ2-7,TRBD2,NA,TRBV5-1,CASSSGGWTLTNYEQYF,TGCGCCAGCAGCTCCGGGGGGTGGACTCTCACGAATTACGAGCAGTACTTC
TRBJ2-1,NA,NA,TRBV2,CASSPLGHNEQFF,TGTGCCAGCAGTCCACTAGGACACAATGAGCAGTTCTTC